The clone carrying this T cell receptor beta chain occurred many times. What it binds is unknown. The source of the sample is a study of Graves' ophthalmopathy and Graves' hyperthyroidism. Trimming took off 6 bases at V and 4 bases at J, with 15 bases between the two ends. The germline gives CDR1 GTSNPN, CDR2 SVGIG (reference sequence). This CDR3 has 13 amino acids. Using RNA transcripts, the TCR beta CDR3 regions were amplified. Scientists carried out first-round RT-PCR using HTBI primers and then a second-round multiplex PCR. TCRdb redid the calling of the multiplex PCR reads with MiXCR, one entry per CDR3 protein. The sample yields 300,000 or so distinct CDR3 sequences, 17% seen once. The study's findings and limits: A model of 13 signatures distinguished ophthalmopathy from stable hyperthyroidism at approximately 90% sensitivity and nearly 83% specificity. Ophthalmopathy progression prediction by the model yielded a sensitivity of roughly 67% and a specificity of nearly 75%.

Certain patients, namely those with other autoimmune diseases, uncontrolled infections, pregnancy or lactation, were excluded. 7.5 to 10 ml of fresh blood yielded the PBMCs by density gradient. The J gene is TRBJ1-1, the V gene TRBV30, with D maybe TRBD1 (6 bases). Sequencing was performed on peripheral blood. The source of this sequence is an adult man with Graves' ophthalmopathy. The DNA for the CDR3 is TGTGCCTGCAACAGGGCGAGGGGCACTGAAGCTTTCTTT. Translation gives CACNRARGTEAFF.